The rows below give T cell receptor beta chains drawn from one sample of a study of cytomegalovirus exposure and HLA in healthy donors. Only in-frame clones appear in the TCRdb table, and some are missing; sequencing was by immunoSEQ multiplex PCR. This sample has roughly 180,000 clones; around 82% occur once, and the top ten carry about 12%. Sequencing was performed on PBMCs. These receptors were collected from a woman aged 45-59 years in good health and CMV-seropositive. The CDR3 runs from the conserved cysteine through the conserved F or W.

TRBV5-1 CASSSSGQNYEQYF
TRBV20-1 CSARDLETQYF
TRBV4-1 CASSQDAVGFSFGELFF
TRBV14 CASSPYASYEQYF
TRBV10-3 CAISESKGNEQFF
TRBV6-5 CASTTGAATNEKLFF
TRBV9 CASSVLQGDGNEQFF
TRBV4-1 CASSQENSPNYEQYF
TRBV5-1 CASSFAGQGNTEAFF
TRBV4-1 CASSGEAGVRGNTIYF
TRBV7-8 CASSLDQGYSNQPQHF
TRBV30 CAWGQGGSYEQYF
TRBV19 CASSPHSLKNEKLFF
TRBV27 CASSPHTDTQYF
TRBV28 CASSPSGQGANEQYF
TRBV5-6 CASSLSQGNQPQHF
TRBV7-8 CASSPSPRGYLGTEAFF
TRBV4-2 CASSQGNSAGQPDTQYF
TRBV7-8 CASSPRTETYEQYF
TRBV5-5 CASSPDRYNSPLHF
TRBV9 CASSVGTGGNTGELFF
TRBV30 CAWSKSRGSQPQHF
TRBV10-3 CAISESGQGPSSSYNEQFF
TRBV7-8 CASSLGASGGGKTQYF
TRBV29-1 CSVEDFTGGNEKLFF
TRBV5-5 CASSLGQGSEKLFF
TRBV5-4 CASSLGQGHTGELFF
TRBV7-6 CASSLVPDTQTQYF
TRBV6-1 CASGYAMRKNTEAFF
TRBV2 CASSEAHRGNTAYEQYF
TRBV7-8 CASSPNGRGPQETQYF
TRBV7-3 CASSLYGSSGNTIYF
TRBV2 CASRALAGLNNEQFF
TRBV5-8 CASSTRAGKNSPLHF
TRBV5-6 CASSLGQNRGYGYTF
TRBV6-5 CASSYRLNTEAFF
TRBV7-8 CASSLAQGLAGGYYEQYF
TRBV30 CAWSPDRGVLREQYF
TRBV25-1 CASSVRTGVQETQYF
TRBV5-4 CASRSGTVSYNEQFF
TRBV6-1 CASTDARTGYGYTF
TRBV9 CASSVIDPATYEQYF
TRBV4-1 CASSWGGGDSSYEQYF
TRBV6-1 CASSRGGLTDTQYF
TRBV10-3 CAISGKRGASTDTQYF
TRBV10-3 CAISETLRGFSSGNTIYF